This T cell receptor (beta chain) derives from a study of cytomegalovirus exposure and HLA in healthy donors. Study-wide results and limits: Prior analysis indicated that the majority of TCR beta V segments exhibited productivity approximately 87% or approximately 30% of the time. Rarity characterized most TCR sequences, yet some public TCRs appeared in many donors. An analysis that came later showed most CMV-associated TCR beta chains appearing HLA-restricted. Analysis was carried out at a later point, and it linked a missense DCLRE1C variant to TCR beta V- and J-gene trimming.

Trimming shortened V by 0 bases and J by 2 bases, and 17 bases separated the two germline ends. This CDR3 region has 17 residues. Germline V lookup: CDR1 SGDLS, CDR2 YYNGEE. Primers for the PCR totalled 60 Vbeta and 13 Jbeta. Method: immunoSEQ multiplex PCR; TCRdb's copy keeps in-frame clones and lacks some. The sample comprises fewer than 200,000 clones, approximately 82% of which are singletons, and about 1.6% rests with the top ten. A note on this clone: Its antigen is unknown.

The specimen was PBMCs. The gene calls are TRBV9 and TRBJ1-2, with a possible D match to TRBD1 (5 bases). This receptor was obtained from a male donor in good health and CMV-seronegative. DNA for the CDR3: TGTGCCAGCAGCGTAGAGGGGATCGGACGGGGGAACTATGGCTACACCTTC. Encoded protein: CASSVEGIGRGNYGYTF.